The 20 T cell receptor beta chains in this list originate from one sample, sequenced in a study of Ad26.COV2.S vaccination and SARS-CoV-2 variants. Some clones are missing from TCRdb's copy, which holds only in-frame ones; the method was immunoSEQ multiplex PCR. The sample lists hundreds of thousands of clones, more than 80% occurring once. Described treatment: around 19 received Ad26.COV2.S at low or high dose, single or two shots; roughly five received placebo; per-sample allocation not given. On day 63 after the first injection, vaccine and placebo recipients gave samples. Here the sequenced sample was peripheral blood, taken in a trial of Ad26.COV2.S vaccine versus placebo. These receptors were obtained from a person aged 18-60 years who received the Ad26.COV2.S COVID-19 vaccine or a placebo.

The rearrangement links TRBV10-3 to TRBJ1-5; D gene ambiguous. The germline gives CDR1 ENHRY, CDR2 SYGVKD. The CDR3 sequence is 14 residues long. The ends were cut back, 3 bases at V and 0 bases at J, with 6 bases in the middle. CDR3 in amino acids: CAISENGSNQPQHF. DNA of the CDR3: TGTGCCATCAGTGAAAACGGTAGCAATCAGCCCCAGCATTTT.

V usage is TRBV5-1 and J usage is TRBJ1-1; 7 nucleotides match TRBD1. Germline V lookup: CDR1 SGHRS, CDR2 YFSETQ. The V gene end was trimmed by 0 bases and the J gene end by 4 bases; junction bases not matched to a gene: 6. This CDR3 has 15 amino acids. Here the CDR3 reads CASSLAPNRGTEAFF. The CDR3, as DNA: TGCGCCAGCAGCTTGGCCCCAAACAGGGGCACTGAAGCTTTCTTT.

The rearrangement links TRBV6-6 to TRBJ1-5; D is perhaps TRBD1 (6 bases). V was trimmed by 3 bases and J by 5 bases, leaving 11 bases between them. Per germline, CDR1 MNHNY and CDR2 SVGAGI (reference sequence). This CDR3 contains 14 residues. The CDR3 bases are TGTGCCAGCAGTTATGGGGGGCATGATCAGCCCCAGCATTTT. As protein: CASSYGGHDQPQHF.

The chain combines TRBV7-9 with TRBJ2-7; 9 bases fit TRBD1. V lost 4 bases, J lost 7 bases, and 14 bases stayed unmatched. Per germline, CDR1 SEHNR and CDR2 FQNEAQ (reference sequence). The CDR3 covers 16 residues. The chain's CDR3 is CASSSLPGQGMEEQYF. The CDR3 DNA reads TGTGCCAGCAGCTCACTACCGGGACAGGGAATGGAAGAGCAGTACTTC. Full variable domain (rest looked up from reference TRBV7-9 and TRBJ2-7): DTGVSQNPRHKITKRGQNVTFRCDPISEHNRLYWYRQTLGQGPEFLTYFQNEAQLEKSRLLSDRFSAERPKGSFSTLEIQRTEQGDSAMYLCASSSLPGQGMEEQYFGPGTRLTVT.

This clone was recorded only once. The chain couples TRBV9 to TRBJ2-7; D possibly corresponds to TRBD1 (6 bases). Germline CDR1 and CDR2: SGDLS and YYNGEE. The CDR3 loop spans 15 amino acids. Trimming took 4 bases from V and 5 from J, leaving 19 bases between them. DNA of the CDR3: TGTGCCAGCAGCACATGGGGGCAGGGGAAGGACGAGCAGTACTTC. Translated: CASSTWGQGKDEQYF.

The chain is built from TRBV5-1 and TRBJ2-3, with TRBD2 identical over 13 bases. V shed 3 bases and J 5 bases; nucleotides not matched to a gene: 3. This CDR3 has 15 amino acids. CDR1 is SGHRS and CDR2 is YFSETQ in the germline V gene. CDR3 coding DNA: TGCGCCAGCAGCTGGACTAGCGGGAGTAAAGATACGCAGTATTTT. It specifies CASSWTSGSKDTQYF.

The CDR3 region has the DNA TGCAGCGTTGTAGGGGTCCTGAGGCACACTGAAGCTTTCTTT. It encodes CSVVGVLRHTEAFF. The V gene is TRBV29-1, the J gene TRBJ1-1, with D possibly TRBD1 on 5 matching bases. CDR1 and CDR2 from the germline V gene are SQVTM and ANQGSEA. V lost 4 bases to trimming and J lost 3 bases, with 15 bases between them. CDR3 length equals 14 residues.

This clone occurred a few times. The V gene is TRBV19, the J gene TRBJ2-7; 7 nucleotides align to TRBD2. The CDR3 length is 14 residues. J was trimmed by 3 bases and V by 4 bases; bases with no gene match: 6. CDR1 and CDR2 from the germline V gene are LNHDA and SQIVND (reference sequence). CDR3 residues: CASSTRLAFYEQYF. CDR3 coding DNA: TGTGCCAGTAGTACCCGACTAGCCTTCTACGAGCAGTACTTC.

To note about this clone: At one end the junction does not follow the germline gene, possibly because of a read error. The chain carries TRBV6-6 and TRBJ1-3; D not certain. This CDR3 contains 13 residues. Germline assignment: CDR1 MNHNY and CDR2 SVGAGI (reference sequence). This CDR3 is CASSTNADKHLHF. The CDR3 nucleotides are TGTGCCAGCAGTACGAACGCCGACAAGCATTTACATTTT.

J is TRBJ2-7 and V is TRBV12-5, with TRBD1 matching 9 bases. After removal of 2 bases from V and 6 bases from J, the junction contained 14 bases not matched to a gene. CDR3 length: 17 amino acids. Germline V gives CDR1 LGHNT, CDR2 FRNRAP. The CDR3 DNA reads as TGTGCTAGTGGTTTGAGCTTGGGACAGGGACTTACCTGCGAGCAGTACTTC. Its protein product is CASGLSLGQGLTCEQYF.

This chain links TRBV14 with TRBJ2-7; either TRBD1 or TRBD2 may supply D (5 bases each). The CDR3 loop spans 15 amino acids. The V end lost 5 bases, the J end lost 2 bases, and 16 bases lay between the germline ends. Germline V CDR1 and CDR2: SGHDN, FVKESK. CDR3 region: CASSTGTGRPYEQYF. CDR3 DNA: TGTGCCAGCAGCACCGGGACGGGCCGTCCCTACGAGCAGTACTTC.

This chain joins TRBV5-4 and TRBJ2-3, with 8 bases that match TRBD2. The germline gives CDR1 SGHNT, CDR2 YYREEE (reference sequence). This CDR3 is built from 15 residues. Trimming at V came to 4 bases and at J to 0 bases, leaving 4 bases not matched to a gene. The CDR3 DNA sequence: TGTGCCAGCAGCCAGGGACTAGTCAGCACAGATACGCAGTATTTT. Translated: CASSQGLVSTDTQYF.

The gene calls are TRBV7-3 and TRBJ2-7; the D call may be TRBD1 or TRBD2 (5 bases each). V dropped 4 bases and J dropped 6 bases, with 16 bases sitting between them. The CDR3 is made up of 14 amino acids. Germline loops: CDR1 SGHTA, CDR2 FQGTGA. CDR3 protein: CASSSGTDGREQYF. In nucleotides, the CDR3 is TGTGCCAGCAGCTCCGGGACGGACGGCCGCGAGCAGTACTTC.

This chain links TRBV4-3 with TRBJ2-7; D is possibly TRBD1 (6 bases). CDR3 length equals 15 residues. In germline, CDR1 is LGHNA, CDR2 YSLEER. V was cut by 0 bases and J by 1 base, with 10 bases left in between. The CDR3 DNA reads as TGCGCCAGCAGCCAAGACCCGGGACATTCCTACGAGCAGTACTTC. This sequence encodes CASSQDPGHSYEQYF.

This clone came up a few times. The chain couples TRBV11-2 to TRBJ2-2; a weak D match, TRBD1 (6 bases). Trimming took 5 bases from V and 4 from J, leaving 11 bases between them. The germline V gene has CDR1 SGHAT and CDR2 FQNNGV. The CDR3 runs to 14 residues. In DNA, the CDR3 is TGTGCCAGCAGCCTGGGGGCGGGCACCGGGGAGCTGTTTTTT. Its protein product is CASSLGAGTGELFF.

The chain has TRBV11-3 and TRBJ2-1, with D perhaps given as TRBD1 or TRBD2 (5 bases each). The CDR3 loop spans 13 amino acids. The germline V gene has CDR1 SGHNT and CDR2 YENEEA. V was clipped by 1 base and J by 9 bases, with 10 bases between them. The CDR3: CASSLGGYGEQFF. For the CDR3, the DNA is TGTGCCAGCAGCTTAGGGGGGTATGGTGAGCAGTTCTTC.

The chain combines TRBV6-5 with TRBJ1-2; a weak D match, TRBD1 (5 bases). CDR1 is MNHEY and CDR2 is SVGAGI in the germline V gene. This CDR3 has 14 amino acids. V lost 0 bases, J lost 4 bases, and 9 bases lay in between. CDR3 nucleotides: TGTGCCAGCAGTTACTCGACAGAGGGCTATGGCTACACCTTC. The encoded protein is CASSYSTEGYGYTF.

The V gene is TRBV28, the J gene TRBJ2-4; TRBD1 might be the D (6 bases). This CDR3 comprises 14 residues. With 7 bases removed from V and 8 bases from J, the gap between germline ends came to 18 bases. Per germline, CDR1 MDHEN and CDR2 SYDVKM. The CDR3 DNA sequence: TGTGCCAGCACCCCCCCCAGGGGCGCGTACATTCAGTACTTC. Its translation is CASTPPRGAYIQYF.

The V and J genes are TRBV6-1 and TRBJ1-6, with a tentative D call TRBD1 (6 bases). The CDR3 sequence is 17 residues long. Germline-derived CDR1 and CDR2 are MNHNS and SASEGT. Trimming took off 6 bases at V and 0 bases at J, with 15 bases between the two ends. This chain's CDR3 is CASSEYREFSYNSPLHF. CDR3 bases: TGTGCCAGCAGCGAATACAGGGAATTCTCCTATAATTCACCCCTCCACTTT.

The chain employs TRBV18 and TRBJ2-7; D is undetermined. The CDR3 runs 12 residues. The germline V and J ends were trimmed by 3 bases and 3 bases, with 6 bases remaining between them. Per germline, CDR1 KGHSH and CDR2 LQKENI. The CDR3 DNA is TGTGCCAGCTCACCTGAAGTCTACGAGCAGTACTTC. It encodes CASSPEVYEQYF.